The text below deals with one TCR beta chain. No cognate antigen has been identified for it. The input lacks base qualities; no much larger clone sits a single base away. CD8 naive samples consisted of CD45RO-negative cells that were positively selected for CCR7, yielding a CD45RA+CCR7+ population without TemRA cells. Healthy HIV-negative adults with no recently reported acute infections or vaccinations were included as donors. Every donor was a Caucasian adult residing in Nashville, Tennessee, USA. Blood was collected by leukapheresis, and PBMCs were isolated by Ficoll-Histopaque density gradient centrifugation and then cryopreserved in liquid nitrogen vapor phase. Analytical flow cytometry was used to check the purity and quantity of every magnetically sorted T cell population. Each sorted fraction had its genomic DNA isolated and then quantified by UV absorbance on a Nanodrop 2000c. This sample stems from a study of shared clonotypes between healthy human individuals (TCRdb year 2020). Study-wide context: The cohort comprised a couple of women and a few men aged 18 to 49 years. For each donor, CD4 naive and CD4 memory were each given three plates, CD8 naive was given two plates, and CD8 memory was given one plate. Blood TCR repertoires of a handful of healthy adults were deeply sequenced to estimate repertoire size and the extent of clonotype sharing between individuals. Per donor, leukapheresis produced somewhere between about 0.94 and 9 billion PBMCs. Different laboratories and diverse techniques were used to prepare libraries and sequence TCR repertoires, to increase sequencing depth and limit assay-specific biases.

Overall results and qualifications from the work: Incomplete sequencing was indicated by rarefaction of sorted-subset datasets, despite the large sequencing depth. Higher generation probabilities were observed for clonotypes shared by all four sorted-subset donors than for non-shared clonotypes. Because the study included only a small number of donors, the genetic and exposure-history diversity represented was limited. Estimated clonotype richness was generally larger for naive than for memory subsets. Sampling was restricted to blood, and TCR repertoires in tissues likely differ from the TCR repertoires found in blood. Based on pairwise subsampling, the degree of clonotype sharing among donors was expected to be affected by sequencing depth. Sharing across several donors was observed for roughly 5.4% of naive CD4, over 3% of naive CD8, roughly 2.3% of memory CD4, and around 0.4% of memory CD8 clonotypes.

Using the deep immunoSEQ assay, TCR CDR3 regions were amplified from genomic DNA by multiplex PCR. Extracted genomic DNA from each cell subset was distributed evenly across all wells of several immunoSEQ 96-well plates, and each plate was treated as a replicate. For sorted subsets, 150 to 250 ng of genomic DNA, equivalent to some 33,000 T cell genomes, went into each replicate PCR. Purified libraries were quantified with a Qubit 3.0 fluorometer, sized on a Bioanalyzer 2100, and re-quantified with the KAPA Library Quantification kit. A separate single-read 150-cycle Illumina NextSeq 550 flow cell was used to sequence each immunoSEQ 96-well plate. As for the original processing: Because only junctional sequences without quality scores were contained in the immunoSEQ output, filtering matching that applied to full-length reads could not be performed. Sequences were annotated with PyIR, a Python wrapper for IgBLAST v1.9, using IMGT germline references to assign V/J genes and CDR3. Any read was removed if the V/J assignment was weak (E-value above 1e-6), the CDR3 was missing, or the read contained stop codons, out-of-frame junctions, or ambiguous translated residues. A V3J clonotype was defined by an identical inferred V gene, J gene, and CDR3 amino acid sequence. To compute the percentage overlap between repertoires, the number of shared unique clonotypes was divided by the size of the smaller repertoire. Repertoire richness was assessed with RTK rarefaction, the Chao1 estimator, and Recon v2.1 estimates of unobserved clonotypes. OLGA was used to compute generation probabilities for all TCRbeta clonotypes that the gDNA method yielded from a few donors. Held by TCRdb, this immuneACCESS table contains in-frame sequences only and omits some clones. Under half of the omission traces to an unresolved V gene where checked; the cause of the rest is unknown. V, J and clone size are taken as reported in that table, and D and trimming were inferred from the DNA itself. This sample lists millions of clones; 90% to 95% were detected once. The ten largest make up 1.7% of the sample.

CDR1 and CDR2 (MGHRA, YSYEKL) derive from the germline V gene. The V and J ends are trimmed by 4 bases and 4 bases, leaving 13 bases between them. The CDR3 contains 14 residues, cysteine and phenylalanine counted. The CDR3 DNA has 42 bases and is translated from base 1. The sample consisted of naive CD8+ T cells from PBMCs. Taken with the paper, the label for cell subset or site translates to: CD45RA+CCR7+. This clonotype was sampled from a man between 18 and 35 years old in good health. Some clones in this sample may be carry-over from other donors' samples. The rearranged segments are TRBV4-1 and TRBJ1-1; the D gene cannot be resolved reliably. This receptor carries the CDR3 CASSPPVGSTEAFF. At the DNA level, the sequence is TGCGCCAGCAGCCCCCCTGTTGGGAGCACTGAAGCTTTCTTT.